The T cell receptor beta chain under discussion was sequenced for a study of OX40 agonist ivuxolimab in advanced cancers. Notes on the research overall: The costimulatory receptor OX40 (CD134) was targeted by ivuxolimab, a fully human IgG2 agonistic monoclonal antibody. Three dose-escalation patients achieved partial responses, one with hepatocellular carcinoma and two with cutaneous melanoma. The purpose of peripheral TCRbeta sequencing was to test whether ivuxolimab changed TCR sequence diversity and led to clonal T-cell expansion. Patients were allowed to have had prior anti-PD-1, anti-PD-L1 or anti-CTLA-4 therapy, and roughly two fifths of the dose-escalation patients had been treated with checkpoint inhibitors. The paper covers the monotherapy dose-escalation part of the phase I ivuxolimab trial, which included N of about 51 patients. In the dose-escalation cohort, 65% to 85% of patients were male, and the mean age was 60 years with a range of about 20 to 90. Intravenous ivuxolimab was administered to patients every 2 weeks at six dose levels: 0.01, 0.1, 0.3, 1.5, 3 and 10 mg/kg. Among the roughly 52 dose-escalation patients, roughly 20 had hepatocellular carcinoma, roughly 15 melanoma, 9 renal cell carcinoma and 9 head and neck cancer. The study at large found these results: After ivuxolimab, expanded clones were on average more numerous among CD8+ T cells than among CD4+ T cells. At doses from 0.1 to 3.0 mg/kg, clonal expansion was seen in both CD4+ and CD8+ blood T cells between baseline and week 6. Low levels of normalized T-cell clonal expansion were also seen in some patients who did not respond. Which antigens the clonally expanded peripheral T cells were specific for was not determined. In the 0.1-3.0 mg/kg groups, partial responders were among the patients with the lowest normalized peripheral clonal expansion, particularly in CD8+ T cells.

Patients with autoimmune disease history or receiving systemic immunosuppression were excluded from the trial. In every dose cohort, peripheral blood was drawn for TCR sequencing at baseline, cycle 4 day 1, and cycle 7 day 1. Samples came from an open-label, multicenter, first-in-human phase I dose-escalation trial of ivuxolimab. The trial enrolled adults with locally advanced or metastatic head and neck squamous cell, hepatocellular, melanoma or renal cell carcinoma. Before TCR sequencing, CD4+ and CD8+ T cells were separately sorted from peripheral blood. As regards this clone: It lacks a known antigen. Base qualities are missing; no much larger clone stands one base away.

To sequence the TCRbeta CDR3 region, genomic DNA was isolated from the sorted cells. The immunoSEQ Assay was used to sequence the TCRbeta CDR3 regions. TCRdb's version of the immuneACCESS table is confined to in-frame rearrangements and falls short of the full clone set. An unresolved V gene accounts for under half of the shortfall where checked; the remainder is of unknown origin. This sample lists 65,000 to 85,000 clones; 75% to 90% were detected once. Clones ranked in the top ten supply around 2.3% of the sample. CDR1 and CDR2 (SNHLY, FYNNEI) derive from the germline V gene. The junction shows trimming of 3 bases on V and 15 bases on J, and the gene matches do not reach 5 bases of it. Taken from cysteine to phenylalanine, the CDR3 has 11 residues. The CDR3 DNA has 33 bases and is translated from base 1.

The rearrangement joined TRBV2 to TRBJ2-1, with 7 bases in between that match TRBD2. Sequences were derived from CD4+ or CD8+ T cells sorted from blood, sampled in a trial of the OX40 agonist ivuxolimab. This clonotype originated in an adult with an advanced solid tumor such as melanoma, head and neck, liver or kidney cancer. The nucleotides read TGTGCCAGCAGTGAGCAGCGGGGCGGGTTCTTC. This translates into CASSEQRGGFF.